This T cell receptor (beta chain) derives from a study of blood T cell repertoires in COVID-19. The table came from immunoSEQ multiplex PCR; TCRdb's copy has only in-frame clones and leaves some out. The sample lists under 85,000 clones, approximately 83% seen once, with around 12% in the top ten. The CDR3 covers 13 residues. Losses at the gene ends were 5 bases for V and 5 bases for J; bases not matched to a gene: 6. Germline V gives CDR1 SGHNT, CDR2 YYREEE (reference sequence). This clonotype was sampled from a human donor in a cohort sampled during active COVID-19. J is TRBJ1-2 and V is TRBV5-4; 7 nucleotides match TRBD1. Material: peripheral blood. The CDR3 DNA follows: TGTGCCAGCAGTAAGGACAGGAATTATGGCTACACCTTC. Translating gives CASSKDRNYGYTF.